The rows below give T cell receptor beta chains drawn from one sample of a study of T cell responses to AZD1222 COVID-19 vaccine. Here immunoSEQ multiplex PCR was the method, and the copy in TCRdb shows in-frame clones only, minus some. The sample includes tens of thousands of clones, 75% to 95% of them seen just once. This sample comprised peripheral blood, obtained 28 days after the second AZD1222 dose. The receptors were sampled from an adult who received the AZD1222 COVID-19 vaccine. Both conserved end residues are part of each CDR3. D genes are given only for firm matches.

CDR3	DNA	V	J	length	D
CASSLSTVSNTGELFF	TGTGCCAGCAGCTTATCAACAGTATCAAACACCGGGGAGCTGTTTTTT	TRBV7-3	TRBJ2-2	16	NA
CASKLAGVSEQYF	TGTGCCAGCAAACTAGCGGGAGTCTCCGAGCAGTACTTC	TRBV2	TRBJ2-7	13	TRBD2
CASSPQWGGLTEAFF	TGTGCCAGCTCACCACAGTGGGGGGGCCTTACTGAAGCTTTCTTT	TRBV18	TRBJ1-1	15	NA
CASKGWQVFSMNTEAFF	TGTGCCAGTAAGGGTTGGCAGGTATTTTCCATGAACACTGAAGCTTTCTTT	TRBV19	TRBJ1-1	17	NA
CASRQIAALGNEQFF	TGTGCCAGCAGGCAAATAGCGGCTCTGGGGAATGAGCAGTTCTTC	TRBV11-2	TRBJ2-1	15	NA
CASSFTVFQETQYF	TGTGCCAGCAGCTTTACAGTGTTCCAAGAGACCCAGTACTTC	TRBV11-3	TRBJ2-5	14	NA
CASSQGLSGETQYF	TGCGCCAGCAGCCAAGGGCTCTCCGGGGAGACCCAGTACTTC	TRBV4-1	TRBJ2-5	14	NA
CASSLIREAAGNTIYF	TGTGCCAGCAGCTTAATAAGGGAGGCAGCTGGAAACACCATATATTTT	TRBV7-9	TRBJ1-3	16	NA
CASSVATDFTGELFF	TGTGCCAGCAGCGTAGCTACAGATTTTACCGGGGAGCTGTTTTTT	TRBV9	TRBJ2-2	15	NA
CSASGDAGANVLTF	TGCAGTGCTAGTGGGGACGCCGGGGCCAACGTCCTGACTTTC	TRBV20-1	TRBJ2-6	14	NA